Listed below are T cell receptor beta chains from one sample, sequenced in a study of CD8 T cells in Susac syndrome. MiXCR, applied by TCRdb to the immunoSEQ multiplex PCR reads, yields one record per CDR3 protein. The table records about 200,000 distinct CDR3 sequences, about 95% of them present only once. Material for sequencing was CD4+ T cells from PBMCs. These receptors came from a human donor in good health. CDR3s include the opening cysteine and the closing phenylalanine or tryptophan. Fields, in order: J gene, V gene, clone size, CDR3 length, D gene, CDR3 protein, CDR3 DNA. The D gene is left open where the match is weak. For some rows the clone size is stated as once, few or many, or as a class when expanded; others skip it.

TRBJ2-7	TRBV20-1	NA	12	NA	CSASWGNYEQYF	TGCAGTGCTAGCTGGGGAAACTACGAGCAGTACTTC
TRBJ1-5	TRBV20-1	NA	14	TRBD1	CSARKDRGRQPQHF	TGCAGTGCTAGAAAAGACAGGGGGCGTCAGCCCCAGCATTTT
TRBJ2-7	TRBV29-1	NA	14	TRBD1	CSVLDRGVSYEQYF	TGCAGCGTTCTGGACAGGGGGGTATCCTACGAGCAGTACTTC
TRBJ1-5	TRBV7-2	NA	14	TRBD1	CASSLVGTGQPQHF	TGTGCCAGCAGCTTAGTGGGGACAGGGCAGCCCCAGCATTTT
TRBJ1-1	TRBV2	NA	11	NA	CASGRGTEAFF	TGTGCCAGCGGCAGGGGAACTGAAGCTTTCTTT
TRBJ1-6	TRBV12-3/TRBV12-4	NA	13	TRBD1	CASRPGQRSPVHF	TGTGCCAGCAGGCCGGGACAGAGAAGCCCCGTCCACTTT
TRBJ1-5	TRBV20-1	NA	13	NA	CSANRDSNQPQHF	TGCAGTGCCAACCGGGACAGCAATCAGCCCCAGCATTTT
TRBJ2-1	TRBV28	NA	14	NA	CASSPRAQYNEQFF	TGTGCCAGCAGTCCACGTGCCCAGTACAATGAGCAGTTCTTC
TRBJ1-1	TRBV3-1	NA	14	NA	CASSPPTGRVGAFF	TGTGCCAGCAGCCCGCCGACAGGTAGAGTTGGAGCTTTCTTT
TRBJ1-5	TRBV3-1	NA	12	NA	CASSQPNQPQHF	TGTGCCAGCAGCCAACCCAATCAGCCCCAGCATTTT
TRBJ1-5	TRBV24-1	NA	13	NA	CATSVSENQPQHF	TGTGCCACCAGTGTTTCAGAGAATCAGCCCCAGCATTTT
TRBJ2-2	TRBV12-3/TRBV12-4	NA	16	TRBD2	CASSFGTSGFTGELFF	TGTGCCAGCAGTTTCGGGACTAGCGGATTCACCGGGGAGCTGTTTTTT
TRBJ1-2	TRBV19	NA	14	TRBD1	CASSPQTGGYGYTF	TGTGCCAGTAGCCCCCAGACAGGGGGCTATGGCTACACCTTC
TRBJ2-1	TRBV25-1	NA	15	NA	CASSEKTEGYNEQFF	TGTGCCAGCAGTGAGAAAACAGAGGGCTACAATGAGCAGTTCTTC
TRBJ2-7	TRBV6-2/TRBV6-3	NA	17	NA	CASSYLLPARSSYEQYF	TGTGCCAGCAGTTACCTCCTCCCGGCTAGGAGCTCCTACGAGCAGTACTTC
TRBJ2-5	TRBV7-2	NA	18	NA	CASSPGGTSNPYQETQYF	TGTGCCAGCAGCCCTGGGGGGACATCGAACCCCTACCAAGAGACCCAGTACTTC
TRBJ1-1	TRBV3-1	NA	13	NA	CASSPNPATEAFF	TGTGCCAGCAGCCCGAACCCCGCCACTGAAGCTTTCTTT
TRBJ2-5	TRBV12-5	NA	13	NA	CASGLGVQETQYF	TGTGCTAGTGGTTTGGGGGTCCAAGAGACCCAGTACTTC
TRBJ2-1	TRBV3-1	NA	12	NA	CASSQDEWEQFF	TGTGCCAGCAGCCAAGATGAATGGGAGCAGTTCTTC
TRBJ1-2	TRBV6-2/TRBV6-3	NA	14	NA	CASRPTGTSNGYTF	TGTGCCAGCAGGCCGACCGGGACATCAAATGGCTACACCTTC
TRBJ1-4	TRBV29-1	once	14	TRBD1	CSVVEDRVNEKLFF	TGCAGCGTTGTCGAGGACAGGGTAAACGAAAAACTGTTTTTT
TRBJ1-6	TRBV5-4	once	14	NA	CASSLAGGNSPLHF	TGTGCCAGCAGCCTAGCGGGCGGGAATTCACCCCTCCACTTT
TRBJ1-3	TRBV12-3/TRBV12-4	NA	11	NA	CASTGGNTIYF	TGTGCGAGCACAGGAGGAAACACCATATATTTT
TRBJ2-6	TRBV18	NA	16	NA	CASSLLPSNGANVLTF	TGTGCCAGCTCACTACTCCCTTCGAATGGGGCCAACGTCCTGACTTTC
TRBJ2-1	TRBV4-2	once	15	TRBD2	CASSRETSGLNEQFF	TGTGCCAGCAGCCGGGAGACTAGCGGACTTAATGAGCAGTTCTTC
TRBJ2-7	TRBV7-9	NA	13	NA	CASSLTAAYEQYF	TGTGCCAGCAGCTTAACGGCAGCCTACGAGCAGTACTTC
TRBJ1-5	TRBV20-1	NA	13	NA	CSARTVLDQPQHF	TGCAGTGCTAGGACGGTGTTGGATCAGCCCCAGCATTTT
TRBJ1-4	TRBV11-2	NA	15	TRBD1	CASRGGQPTNEKLFF	TGTGCCAGCAGGGGGGGACAGCCAACTAATGAAAAACTGTTTTTT
TRBJ2-7	TRBV14	NA	15	TRBD1	CASSNTGGYSYEQYF	TGTGCCAGCAGCAATACAGGGGGATACTCCTACGAGCAGTACTTC
TRBJ2-5	TRBV12-3/TRBV12-4	few	12	NA	CASSFGGETQYF	TGTGCCAGCAGTTTTGGGGGCGAGACCCAGTACTTC
TRBJ1-4	TRBV20-1	NA	14	NA	CSARHGTDNEKLFF	TGCAGTGCTCGCCACGGGACGGATAATGAAAAACTGTTTTTT
TRBJ2-2	TRBV3-1	NA	16	TRBD2	CASSPRLAGDTGELFF	TGTGCCAGCAGCCCCCGACTAGCGGGAGACACCGGGGAGCTGTTTTTT
TRBJ2-5	TRBV15	NA	15	NA	CATSRPGSAKETQYF	TGTGCCACCAGCAGGCCGGGATCTGCGAAAGAGACCCAGTACTTC
TRBJ2-1	TRBV12-3/TRBV12-4	few	11	TRBD2	CASHREGEQFF	TGTGCCAGCCACCGGGAGGGTGAGCAGTTCTTC
TRBJ1-2	TRBV4-3	once	13	NA	CASSQRLAEGYTF	TGCGCCAGCAGCCAAAGGCTGGCCGAGGGCTACACCTTC
TRBJ1-4	TRBV5-1	NA	15	NA	CASSGIGTQGEKLFF	TGCGCCAGCAGCGGTATCGGGACCCAGGGGGAAAAACTGTTTTTT
TRBJ1-5	TRBV2	NA	15	NA	CASSESAGGNQPQHF	TGTGCCAGCAGTGAATCGGCAGGGGGCAATCAGCCCCAGCATTTT
TRBJ1-2	TRBV27	NA	16	TRBD1	CASSFGRTGHNYGYTF	TGTGCCAGCAGTTTTGGGCGGACAGGCCATAACTATGGCTACACCTTC
TRBJ1-1	TRBV20-1	NA	14	NA	CSARATGFNTEAFF	TGCAGTGCTAGAGCAACAGGGTTTAACACTGAAGCTTTCTTT
TRBJ1-2	TRBV29-1	NA	12	NA	CSVRAADYGYTF	TGCAGCGTCCGGGCAGCGGACTATGGCTACACCTTC
TRBJ1-1	TRBV6-5	few	13	TRBD1	CASRGTANTEAFF	TGTGCCAGCCGGGGGACAGCCAACACTGAAGCTTTCTTT
TRBJ1-1	TRBV29-1	once	13	TRBD1	CSVVPGQGSEAFF	TGCAGCGTAGTTCCGGGACAGGGGTCTGAAGCTTTCTTT
TRBJ1-1	TRBV25-1	NA	13	NA	CASSARGPDEAFF	TGTGCCAGCAGCGCCCGGGGGCCAGATGAAGCTTTCTTT
TRBJ1-5	TRBV28	NA	12	NA	CASTSPTEAQHF	TGTGCCAGCACTTCCCCGACGGAAGCCCAGCATTTT
TRBJ2-1	TRBV20-1	few	14	TRBD2	CSATGLAGVSEQFF	TGCAGTGCTACTGGACTAGCGGGAGTTAGTGAGCAGTTCTTC